These T cell receptor beta chains were read from a single sample in a study of blood T cell repertoires in COVID-19. The assay was immunoSEQ multiplex PCR, and TCRdb's table has in-frame clones only and misses some. Of more than 50,000 clones listed, 65% to 80% are singletons. Sample: peripheral blood. Receptor source: a man in his sixties or seventies with active or convalescent COVID-19. The conserved cysteine and the conserved F or W are not part of the CDR3 here. Rows may omit the clone size; those that give it use once, few, many or a size class.

v_gene: TRBV6-2/TRBV6-3
abundance: -
j_gene: TRBJ1-5
CDR3aa: ASSYGQGRSNQPQH

v_gene: TRBV7-9
abundance: once
j_gene: TRBJ2-7
CDR3aa: ASTRERDFNEQY

v_gene: TRBV5-1
abundance: -
j_gene: TRBJ1-1
CDR3aa: ASSFTGATEAF

v_gene: TRBV11-2
abundance: once
j_gene: TRBJ2-1
CDR3aa: ASSPTSGSNNEQF

v_gene: TRBV7-9
abundance: -
j_gene: TRBJ1-4
CDR3aa: ASSTAGEGSEKLF

v_gene: TRBV6-6
abundance: few
j_gene: TRBJ1-1
CDR3aa: ASSYTGQNTEAF

v_gene: TRBV30
abundance: -
j_gene: TRBJ1-1
CDR3aa: AWRGARGTEAF

v_gene: TRBV7-9
abundance: -
j_gene: TRBJ2-1
CDR3aa: ASSPPLRFGSYNEQF

v_gene: TRBV2
abundance: -
j_gene: TRBJ2-1
CDR3aa: ASRGGSGRGVYNEQF

v_gene: TRBV30
abundance: -
j_gene: TRBJ1-6
CDR3aa: AWDRVESPLH

v_gene: TRBV10-1
abundance: -
j_gene: TRBJ1-5
CDR3aa: ASSESQTGRLGQPQH

v_gene: TRBV5-6
abundance: -
j_gene: TRBJ1-2
CDR3aa: ASSQRQGNYGYT

v_gene: TRBV7-9
abundance: -
j_gene: TRBJ2-7
CDR3aa: ASSPWTGPSYEQY

v_gene: TRBV4-3
abundance: -
j_gene: TRBJ1-5
CDR3aa: ASSQDPVSNQPQH

v_gene: TRBV7-2
abundance: -
j_gene: TRBJ2-7
CDR3aa: ASSLRQGTSGSSYEQY

v_gene: TRBV6-5
abundance: once
j_gene: TRBJ1-1
CDR3aa: ASSTPGTSAF

v_gene: TRBV19
abundance: -
j_gene: TRBJ2-5
CDR3aa: ASSMGGRGETQY

v_gene: TRBV10-3
abundance: -
j_gene: TRBJ2-7
CDR3aa: AIRSDRGGDEQY

v_gene: TRBV28
abundance: -
j_gene: TRBJ2-7
CDR3aa: ASSYGSPDEYEQY

v_gene: TRBV10-1
abundance: -
j_gene: TRBJ2-7
CDR3aa: ASSGRHSSYEQY

v_gene: TRBV12-3/TRBV12-4
abundance: -
j_gene: TRBJ1-4
CDR3aa: ASSFQDEKLF

v_gene: TRBV20-1
abundance: once
j_gene: TRBJ1-3
CDR3aa: SASKQGAGNTIY

v_gene: TRBV30
abundance: -
j_gene: TRBJ1-5
CDR3aa: AWSAQGRDQPQH

v_gene: TRBV20-1
abundance: -
j_gene: TRBJ2-1
CDR3aa: SASRDSLNEQF

v_gene: TRBV28
abundance: -
j_gene: TRBJ2-7
CDR3aa: ASRPGGNSYEQY

v_gene: TRBV27
abundance: once
j_gene: TRBJ2-7
CDR3aa: ASSLGGQTYEQY

v_gene: TRBV9
abundance: -
j_gene: TRBJ1-2
CDR3aa: ASSANEGAGYGYT

v_gene: TRBV4-1
abundance: -
j_gene: TRBJ1-2
CDR3aa: ASSQTMDRDTYGYT

v_gene: TRBV4-3
abundance: few
j_gene: TRBJ1-6
CDR3aa: ASSQDGRVISPLH

v_gene: TRBV19
abundance: -
j_gene: TRBJ2-5
CDR3aa: ASSIGSRGAETQY

v_gene: TRBV5-1
abundance: -
j_gene: TRBJ1-1
CDR3aa: ASRLTGGDRGAF

v_gene: TRBV28
abundance: -
j_gene: TRBJ1-1
CDR3aa: ASSFRAGSANTEAF

v_gene: TRBV29-1
abundance: -
j_gene: TRBJ2-1
CDR3aa: SVKTRGDGEQF

v_gene: TRBV28
abundance: -
j_gene: TRBJ1-3
CDR3aa: ASILLGEGLSGNTIY

v_gene: TRBV30
abundance: once
j_gene: TRBJ1-5
CDR3aa: AWQQGQINQPQH

v_gene: TRBV11-2
abundance: -
j_gene: TRBJ2-2
CDR3aa: ASSRMAGGPRNTGELF

v_gene: TRBV4-2
abundance: -
j_gene: TRBJ2-7
CDR3aa: ASSLPSGLEAGKQY

v_gene: TRBV19
abundance: -
j_gene: TRBJ2-7
CDR3aa: ASSPRTGSRSEQY

v_gene: TRBV18
abundance: -
j_gene: TRBJ2-7
CDR3aa: ASSPPGTGAYEQY

v_gene: TRBV19
abundance: -
j_gene: TRBJ1-5
CDR3aa: ASSTGGTGQPQH

v_gene: TRBV7-9
abundance: many
j_gene: TRBJ2-2
CDR3aa: ASSSGLLNTGELF

v_gene: TRBV4-2
abundance: -
j_gene: TRBJ2-5
CDR3aa: ASSQRETQY

v_gene: TRBV28
abundance: -
j_gene: TRBJ2-3
CDR3aa: ASREQGAVYTQY

v_gene: TRBV7-2
abundance: -
j_gene: TRBJ2-3
CDR3aa: ASSLRLAGGADTQY

v_gene: TRBV30
abundance: many
j_gene: TRBJ1-1
CDR3aa: AWSVQTEAF

v_gene: TRBV4-1
abundance: -
j_gene: TRBJ2-7
CDR3aa: ASSFSTGGYEQY

v_gene: TRBV7-9
abundance: -
j_gene: TRBJ2-3
CDR3aa: ASSATSTDTQY

v_gene: TRBV10-3
abundance: -
j_gene: TRBJ2-7
CDR3aa: AISESAGGPSSYEQY

v_gene: TRBV2
abundance: few
j_gene: TRBJ2-3
CDR3aa: ASSALTQLDTQY

v_gene: TRBV11-3
abundance: once
j_gene: TRBJ1-1
CDR3aa: ASSPTGKSTEAF

v_gene: TRBV18
abundance: -
j_gene: TRBJ2-4
CDR3aa: ASSPQRDKNIQY